This T cell receptor beta chain was obtained from a study of blood T cell repertoires in COVID-19. How the authors handled the data: Scientists estimated how many nucleated cells there were by amplifying reference gene primers. Measured with immunoSEQ multiplex PCR; TCRdb has only the in-frame clones, and not every one. V, J and clone size derive from that table, while D and trimming were established from the DNA sequence. The table lists 250,000 to 300,000 clones, 81% of them singletons, with over 2.5% in the top ten. The CDR3 sequence is 16 residues long. The TCR comes from a woman aged 60-75 years with active or convalescent COVID-19. Material: peripheral blood. The chain carries TRBV21-1 and TRBJ2-2; TRBD2, the D gene given by the table, was not confirmed from the DNA. TRBV21-1 is termed a pseudogene. The CDR3 reads CASSAPDGTKTGELFF. The CDR3 nucleotides are TGTGCCAGCAGCGCCCCGGACGGGACTAAGACCGGGGAGCTGTTTTTT.